The clone carrying this T cell receptor (beta chain) was picked up a small number of times. MiXCR was run by TCRdb on the RT-PCR reads, yielding one entry per CDR3 protein. This table has almost 700,000 distinct CDR3 sequences, approximately 15% appearing once. The CDR3 is made up of 15 amino acids. Trimming took off 0 bases at V and 1 base at J, with 7 bases between the two ends. Germline CDR1 reads LGHNA; CDR2 reads YNFKEQ. Specimen: memory CD4+ T cells from blood. This chain uses TRBV4-2 with TRBJ1-5, with D tentatively TRBD1 (5 bases). This sequence was found in a female donor in good health, serving as a healthy control. The CDR3 DNA sequence: TGTGCCAGCAGCCAAGAGGGGGGGAGCAATCAGCCCCAGCATTTT. It is translated as CASSQEGGSNQPQHF.